The 16 T cell receptor beta chains below were found in one sample sequenced in a study of shared clonotypes between healthy human individuals. Only in-frame clones appear in the TCRdb table, and some are missing; sequencing was by immunoSEQ multiplex PCR. The table includes some 2,500,000 clones, 93% detected once. Material: naive CD4+ T cells from PBMCs. Subset in this sample: CD45RA+ positively selected. The receptors were sampled from a man younger than 30 in good health. Some clones in this sample may be carry-over from other donors' samples.

V and J are TRBV9 and TRBJ2-3, with TRBD2 identical over 8 bases. The ends lost 2 bases at V and 5 bases at J; junction bases unmatched: 1. Germline V CDR1 and CDR2: SGDLS, YYNGEE. This CDR3 comprises 13 residues. The CDR3 sequence is CASSVRGGDTQYF. DNA for the CDR3: TGTGCCAGCAGCGTCCGGGGGGGAGATACGCAGTATTTT.

The V call is TRBV19, the J call TRBJ2-2; a weak D match, TRBD1 (5 bases). Germline CDR1 is LNHDA and CDR2 is SQIVND (reference sequence). This CDR3 region has 13 residues. Trimming shortened V by 4 bases and J by 6 bases, and 9 bases separated the two germline ends. The CDR3 sequence is CASSTHRSGELFF. In nucleotides, the CDR3 is TGTGCCAGTAGTACGCACAGGTCCGGGGAGCTGTTTTTT.

This chain connects TRBV29-1 to TRBJ2-3; 12 nucleotides align to TRBD2. CDR1 SQVTM and CDR2 ANQGSEA come from the germline V gene. This CDR3 contains 14 residues. V trimming: 5 bases; J trimming: 4 bases; junction bases outside the gene matches: 4. CDR3 sequence: CSVPTSGRPDTQYF. The CDR3 region has the DNA TGCAGCGTTCCGACTAGCGGGAGACCAGATACGCAGTATTTT.

The CDR3 reads CASSIWDNKVEAFF. In DNA, the CDR3 is TGTGCCAGTAGTATTTGGGACAATAAGGTTGAAGCTTTCTTT. J is TRBJ1-1 and V is TRBV19; D perhaps matches TRBD1 (6 bases). Germline V gene lookup returns CDR1 LNHDA and CDR2 SQIVND (reference sequence). The V and J ends lost 3 bases and 7 bases respectively, with 15 bases between them. The CDR3 sequence is 14 residues long.

The V gene is TRBV9, the J gene TRBJ1-3; D ambiguous. The CDR3 consists of 15 residues. The V end lost 4 bases, the J end lost 0 bases, and 11 bases lay between the germline ends. Germline V gives CDR1 SGDLS, CDR2 YYNGEE. The DNA of the CDR3 is TGTGCCAGCAGCTCTTTAAGGGACTCTGGAAACACCATATATTTT. This codes for CASSSLRDSGNTIYF.

This clone appeared a single time. The chain is built from TRBV6-6 and TRBJ2-7; TRBD1 matches 9 bases. Germline V lookup: CDR1 MNHNY, CDR2 SVGAGI (reference sequence). V gave up 1 base and J gave up 5 bases; unmatched junction bases: 6. The CDR3 is 15 residues long. The CDR3 coding sequence is TGTGCCAGCAGTTACTGGACAGGGGTTGTCGACGAGCAGTACTTC. As protein: CASSYWTGVVDEQYF.

The rearrangement uses TRBV7-9 and TRBJ1-4; no clear D gene. This CDR3 has 15 amino acids. CDR1 is SEHNR, CDR2 FQNEAQ, per germline (reference sequence). V dropped 1 base and J dropped 8 bases, with 14 bases sitting between them. The CDR3 sequence: CASSLVESIGEKLFF. The CDR3 bases are TGTGCCAGCAGCTTAGTTGAGTCGATCGGAGAAAAACTGTTTTTT.

The chain employs TRBV28 and TRBJ2-3, with D maybe TRBD2 (6 bases). V was cut by 5 bases and J by 2 bases, with 17 bases left in between. Per germline, CDR1 MDHEN and CDR2 SYDVKM. The CDR3 sequence is 16 residues long. CDR3 DNA sequence: TGTGCCAGCAGTCCCGGGACTTTCCTAACCACAGATACGCAGTATTTT. Its protein product is CASSPGTFLTTDTQYF. Drawing the rest from reference TRBV28 and TRBJ2-3, the complete variable domain is DVKVTQSSRYLVKRTGEKVFLECVQDMDHENMFWYRQDPGLGLRLIYFSYDVKMKEKGDIPEGYSVSREKKERFSLILESASTNQTSMYLCASSPGTFLTTDTQYFGPGTRLTVL.

The chain joins TRBV7-9 to TRBJ2-3; the D gene is possibly TRBD1 (6 bases). Germline loops: CDR1 SEHNR, CDR2 FQNEAQ (reference sequence). The CDR3 has 15 residues. Trimming cost V 1 base and J 0 bases, with 8 bases left between them. The CDR3 bases are TGTGCCAGCAGCTTAGAGCAGGGGAGCACAGATACGCAGTATTTT. Translated: CASSLEQGSTDTQYF.

The chain employs TRBV5-1 and TRBJ2-5; 9 bases map to TRBD1. Trimming at V came to 5 bases and at J to 5 bases, leaving 10 bases not matched to a gene. The CDR3 spans 15 residues. Germline lookup yields CDR1 SGHRS and CDR2 YFSETQ. In nucleotides, the CDR3 is TGCGCCAGCAGAAGAACGACAGGGGGGGGCGAGACCCAGTACTTC. It yields the protein CASRRTTGGGETQYF.

V gene TRBV9 combines with J gene TRBJ2-3; D unclear. The germline CDR1 and CDR2 sequences are SGDLS and YYNGEE. The CDR3 length is 14 residues. V shed 5 bases and J shed 0 bases, with 10 bases lying between them. CDR3 in amino acids: CASSDSTSTDTQYF. The CDR3 region has the DNA TGTGCCAGCAGTGATTCTACTAGCACAGATACGCAGTATTTT.

CDR3 coding DNA: TGTGCCAGCAGTCGAGACGCCAGGTGGCAGTACTTC. Its protein is CASSRDARWQYF. The V call is TRBV5-4, the J call TRBJ2-7, with no clear D. CDR1 is SGHNT, CDR2 YYREEE, per germline (reference sequence). Deletions cut 5 bases from V and 9 bases from J, with 15 bases between. This CDR3 region has 12 residues.

The chain employs TRBV21-1 and TRBJ2-1; the table names TRBD1, a call not compared with the DNA. TRBV21-1 is a documented pseudogene. This CDR3 is 17 amino acids long. CDR3 in amino acids: CASRSKAGGQPYNEQFF. The CDR3 coding sequence is TGTGCCAGCAGGTCAAAGGCAGGTGGACAACCCTACAATGAGCAGTTCTTC.

This CDR3 reads CAISNTSGRAGNEQFF. DNA for the CDR3: TGTGCCATCAGTAACACTAGCGGGAGGGCCGGCAATGAGCAGTTCTTC. The chain combines TRBV10-3 with TRBJ2-1, with 13 bases that match TRBD2. J was trimmed by 6 bases and V by 5 bases; bases with no gene match: 7. This CDR3 is built from 16 residues. Germline V gives CDR1 ENHRY, CDR2 SYGVKD.

The chain combines TRBV7-9 with TRBJ2-1, with D perhaps TRBD1 or TRBD2 (6 bases each). CDR3 length: 16 residues. Germline CDR1 is SEHNR and CDR2 is FQNEAQ (reference sequence). Trimming removed 2 bases at V and 7 bases at J, with 18 bases between. CDR3 in DNA: TGTGCCAGCAGCTTACTTGGAGGGGGAGATTATAATGAGCAGTTCTTC. It specifies CASSLLGGGDYNEQFF. Full variable domain (outside the CDR3, taken from reference TRBV7-9 and TRBJ2-1): DTGVSQNPRHKITKRGQNVTFRCDPISEHNRLYWYRQTLGQGPEFLTYFQNEAQLEKSRLLSDRFSAERPKGSFSTLEIQRTEQGDSAMYLCASSLLGGGDYNEQFFGPGTRLTVL.

This chain connects TRBV6-1 to TRBJ2-3, with TRBD2 matching over 8 bases. The length of the CDR3 is 15 residues. V gave up 3 bases and J gave up 4 bases; unmatched junction bases: 6. CDR1 is MNHNS, CDR2 SASEGT, per germline. CDR3 protein: CASSDRLASSDTQYF. DNA for the CDR3: TGTGCCAGCAGTGACCGACTAGCGAGTTCAGATACGCAGTATTTT.